This TCR beta chain is drawn from a study of cytomegalovirus exposure and HLA in healthy donors. V shed 6 bases and J shed 3 bases, with 18 bases lying between them. The CDR3 covers 15 residues. Libraries were prepared by immunoSEQ multiplex PCR; TCRdb keeps only in-frame clonotypes and omits some of them. This table holds about 170,000 clones, roughly 91% found once. The donors were members of the roughly 120-subject validation cohort (separate from the approximately 670-subject first cohort). This TCR was recovered from a man younger than 35 in good health and CMV-seropositive. The genes are TRBV23-1 and TRBJ2-7; D might be TRBD2 (6 bases). TRBV23-1 qualifies as an ORF whose function is uncertain. Material for sequencing was PBMCs. The CDR3: CASSRRRAHDYEQYF. For the CDR3, the DNA is TGCGCCAGCAGCCGGCGGAGGGCTCATGACTACGAGCAGTACTTC.